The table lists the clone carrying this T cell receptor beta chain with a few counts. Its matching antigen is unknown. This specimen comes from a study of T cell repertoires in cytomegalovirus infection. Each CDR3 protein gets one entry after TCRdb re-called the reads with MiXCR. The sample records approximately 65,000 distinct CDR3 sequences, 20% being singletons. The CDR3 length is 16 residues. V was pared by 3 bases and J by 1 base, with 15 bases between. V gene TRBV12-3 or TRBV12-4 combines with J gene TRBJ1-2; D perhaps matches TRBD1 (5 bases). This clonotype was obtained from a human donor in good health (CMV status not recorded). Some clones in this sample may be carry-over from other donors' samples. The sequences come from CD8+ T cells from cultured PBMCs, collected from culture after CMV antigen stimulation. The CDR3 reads CASSFPGTEYNYGYTF. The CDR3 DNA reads TGTGCCAGCAGTTTCCCCGGGACGGAATATAACTATGGCTACACCTTC.